Listed below are T cell receptor beta chains from one sample, sequenced in a study of T cell responses to AZD1222 COVID-19 vaccine. Clones were sequenced by immunoSEQ multiplex PCR, and TCRdb holds only the in-frame ones, with some missing. The top ten hold about 7.8% of the sample, which has around 100,000 clones, roughly 89% seen once. The sequenced sample was peripheral blood, obtained on day 0 of AZD1222 vaccination. All receptors derive from an adult in good health. Both conserved end residues are part of each CDR3. Each record gives: J gene, clone size, V gene, D gene, CDR3 DNA, CDR3 protein. D genes are given only for firm matches. Expanded clones get a size class; other rows say once, few or many, or leave the size out.

j_call: TRBJ1-6; clone_size: NA; v_call: TRBV12-2; d_call: NA; cdr3_nt: TGTGCAAGTCGCTATTCGGGACCCCTTCGGCCGAAATATAATTCACCCCTCCACTTT; cdr3_aa: CASRYSGPLRPKYNSPLHF
j_call: TRBJ2-3; clone_size: NA; v_call: TRBV7-2; d_call: NA; cdr3_nt: TGTGCCACCACCCGGGGGATTCGCACAGATACGCAGTATTTT; cdr3_aa: CATTRGIRTDTQYF
j_call: TRBJ1-1; clone_size: NA; v_call: TRBV5-6; d_call: NA; cdr3_nt: TGTGCCAGCAGCTCCTACATTGACGCGAACACTGAAGCTTTCTTT; cdr3_aa: CASSSYIDANTEAFF
j_call: TRBJ2-3; clone_size: NA; v_call: TRBV2; d_call: NA; cdr3_nt: TGTGCCAGCAGTGAAGGGGGTATGGCGAATACGCAGTATTTT; cdr3_aa: CASSEGGMANTQYF
j_call: TRBJ2-1; clone_size: NA; v_call: TRBV6-2/TRBV6-3; d_call: TRBD1; cdr3_nt: TGTGCCAGCAGTGACTCAGGGGGCTTACCCAACAATGAGCAGTTCTTC; cdr3_aa: CASSDSGGLPNNEQFF
j_call: TRBJ2-7; clone_size: NA; v_call: TRBV19; d_call: NA; cdr3_nt: TGTGCCAGTAGGAGAGGGACGGCTGCCTCCTACGAGCAGTACTTC; cdr3_aa: CASRRGTAASYEQYF
j_call: TRBJ1-5; clone_size: NA; v_call: TRBV23-1; d_call: TRBD1; cdr3_nt: TGCGCCAGCAGTCAGGCACGGGACAGGGTTACTCAGCCCCAGCATTTT; cdr3_aa: CASSQARDRVTQPQHF
j_call: TRBJ1-1; clone_size: NA; v_call: TRBV7-3; d_call: NA; cdr3_nt: TGTGCCAGCAGCTTACAACAGAACACTGAAGCTTTCTTT; cdr3_aa: CASSLQQNTEAFF
j_call: TRBJ1-2; clone_size: NA; v_call: TRBV29-1; d_call: TRBD1; cdr3_nt: TGCAGCACCCCCGGGACAGGGGATCAAGGTGGCTACACCTTC; cdr3_aa: CSTPGTGDQGGYTF
j_call: TRBJ2-1; clone_size: NA; v_call: TRBV2; d_call: NA; cdr3_nt: TGTGCCAGCAGGGGCGTAATCTACAATGAGCAGTTCTTC; cdr3_aa: CASRGVIYNEQFF
j_call: TRBJ2-7; clone_size: NA; v_call: TRBV5-5; d_call: NA; cdr3_nt: TGTGCCAGCAGCTCGGGCCAACCCTCGGGGGAGCAGTACTTC; cdr3_aa: CASSSGQPSGEQYF
j_call: TRBJ2-5; clone_size: once; v_call: TRBV4-1; d_call: TRBD2; cdr3_nt: TGCGCCAGCAGCCAGGGACTAGCGGGAGTAGAGACCCAGTACTTC; cdr3_aa: CASSQGLAGVETQYF
j_call: TRBJ2-7; clone_size: NA; v_call: TRBV30; d_call: TRBD1; cdr3_nt: TGTGCCTGGAGTCCGACAGGGGCCGAGCAGTACTTC; cdr3_aa: CAWSPTGAEQYF
j_call: TRBJ2-1; clone_size: once; v_call: TRBV7-3; d_call: NA; cdr3_nt: TGTGCCAGCAGCCCCGACTACAACTACAATGAGCAGTTCTTC; cdr3_aa: CASSPDYNYNEQFF
j_call: TRBJ1-1; clone_size: few; v_call: TRBV10-3; d_call: NA; cdr3_nt: TGTGCCATCATTATGGATACTAGTTTTTCTGAAGCTTTCTTT; cdr3_aa: CAIIMDTSFSEAFF
j_call: TRBJ1-2; clone_size: NA; v_call: TRBV5-1; d_call: NA; cdr3_nt: TGCGCCAGCAGCTTCCCCCTTTCGGGTGGCTACACCTTC; cdr3_aa: CASSFPLSGGYTF
j_call: TRBJ2-1; clone_size: NA; v_call: TRBV14; d_call: TRBD1; cdr3_nt: TGTGCCAGCAGCCGAGACAGGGGCCGATACAATGAGCAGTTCTTC; cdr3_aa: CASSRDRGRYNEQFF
j_call: TRBJ2-7; clone_size: few; v_call: TRBV6-5; d_call: TRBD1; cdr3_nt: TGTGCCAGCAGAAAACCGGGACAGGACTACGAGCAGTACTTC; cdr3_aa: CASRKPGQDYEQYF
j_call: TRBJ2-7; clone_size: NA; v_call: TRBV2; d_call: NA; cdr3_nt: TGTGCCAGCAGTGTGTTTCGGACCTACGAGCAGTACTTC; cdr3_aa: CASSVFRTYEQYF
j_call: TRBJ2-1; clone_size: NA; v_call: TRBV19; d_call: NA; cdr3_nt: TGTGCCACAGCCGGTGTAAACAATGAGCAGTTCTTC; cdr3_aa: CATAGVNNEQFF
j_call: TRBJ1-1; clone_size: NA; v_call: TRBV6-2/TRBV6-3; d_call: TRBD1; cdr3_nt: TGTGCCAGCAGTCCACGACAGGGTAAGGCTGAAGCTTTCTTT; cdr3_aa: CASSPRQGKAEAFF
j_call: TRBJ2-1; clone_size: NA; v_call: TRBV6-2/TRBV6-3; d_call: TRBD2; cdr3_nt: TGTGCCAGCAGTTACCAACAACTAGCGGGAGTATACAATGAGCAGTTCTTC; cdr3_aa: CASSYQQLAGVYNEQFF
j_call: TRBJ2-2; clone_size: NA; v_call: TRBV7-7; d_call: TRBD1; cdr3_nt: TGTGCTAGCAGCTTAGGGCAGGGGGCTGCGACCGGGGAGCTGTTTTTT; cdr3_aa: CASSLGQGAATGELFF
j_call: TRBJ1-6; clone_size: NA; v_call: TRBV6-4; d_call: NA; cdr3_nt: TGTGCCAGCAGTGAATGGTTTGAGTCACCCCTCCACTTT; cdr3_aa: CASSEWFESPLHF
j_call: TRBJ1-1; clone_size: NA; v_call: TRBV5-4; d_call: TRBD1; cdr3_nt: TGTGCCAGCACCACCGGGACAGGCTCCACTGAAGCTTTCTTT; cdr3_aa: CASTTGTGSTEAFF
j_call: TRBJ1-1; clone_size: few; v_call: TRBV4-3; d_call: NA; cdr3_nt: TGCGCCAGCCCAGGCGAGAGTTTTTCGAACACTGAAGCTTTCTTT; cdr3_aa: CASPGESFSNTEAFF
j_call: TRBJ2-2; clone_size: NA; v_call: TRBV28; d_call: NA; cdr3_nt: TGTGCCAGCCGTGGGCCCGCGAACACCGGGGAGCTGTTTTTT; cdr3_aa: CASRGPANTGELFF
j_call: TRBJ1-3; clone_size: NA; v_call: TRBV7-2; d_call: NA; cdr3_nt: TGTGCCAGCCAACAGGGCCCTGGAAACACCATATATTTT; cdr3_aa: CASQQGPGNTIYF
j_call: TRBJ1-2; clone_size: NA; v_call: TRBV3-1/TRBV3-2; d_call: NA; cdr3_nt: TGTGCCAGCAGCCAAGGGTCGACGGCGGGCTATGGCTACACCTTC; cdr3_aa: CASSQGSTAGYGYTF
j_call: TRBJ1-6; clone_size: NA; v_call: TRBV6-5; d_call: NA; cdr3_nt: TGTGCCAGCACAGGGAACTCCTATAATTCACCCCTCCACTTT; cdr3_aa: CASTGNSYNSPLHF
j_call: TRBJ1-5; clone_size: NA; v_call: TRBV28; d_call: TRBD1; cdr3_nt: TGTGCCAGCAGTTCTGGGACAGGGGGCTGGAGCAATCAGCCCCAGCATTTT; cdr3_aa: CASSSGTGGWSNQPQHF
j_call: TRBJ1-1; clone_size: NA; v_call: TRBV4-2; d_call: NA; cdr3_nt: TGTGCCAGCAGCCAAGATTGGCAGAACACTGAAGCTTTCTTT; cdr3_aa: CASSQDWQNTEAFF
j_call: TRBJ2-2; clone_size: NA; v_call: TRBV2; d_call: NA; cdr3_nt: TGTGCCAGCAGCGAGTTAGGGACAAAGAACACCGGGGAGCTGTTTTTT; cdr3_aa: CASSELGTKNTGELFF
j_call: TRBJ1-2; clone_size: once; v_call: TRBV2; d_call: NA; cdr3_nt: TGTGCCAGCAGTCGCCAGACCGTGAATGGCTACACCTTC; cdr3_aa: CASSRQTVNGYTF
j_call: TRBJ1-4; clone_size: once; v_call: TRBV4-1; d_call: NA; cdr3_nt: TGCGCCAGCAGCCAAGAGGGGCGAGTTGCCCTTAATGAAAAACTGTTTTTT; cdr3_aa: CASSQEGRVALNEKLFF
j_call: TRBJ2-5; clone_size: NA; v_call: TRBV9; d_call: TRBD2; cdr3_nt: TGTGCCAGCAGCGTAGGGGGGAGGGCCACAGAGACCCAGTACTTC; cdr3_aa: CASSVGGRATETQYF
j_call: TRBJ1-2; clone_size: few; v_call: TRBV24-1; d_call: TRBD1; cdr3_nt: TGTGCCACCAGTGATCCAAGCGCCGGGCAGGGGGTGTTGGGCTACACCTTC; cdr3_aa: CATSDPSAGQGVLGYTF
j_call: TRBJ1-3; clone_size: NA; v_call: TRBV5-4; d_call: NA; cdr3_nt: TGTGCCAGCAGCTCACAGGGAACTGGAAACACCATATATTTT; cdr3_aa: CASSSQGTGNTIYF
j_call: TRBJ1-1; clone_size: NA; v_call: TRBV19; d_call: NA; cdr3_nt: TGTGCCAGTAAGACGGGGGCCACTGAAGCTTTCTTT; cdr3_aa: CASKTGATEAFF
j_call: TRBJ2-2; clone_size: NA; v_call: TRBV7-9; d_call: NA; cdr3_nt: TGTGCCAGCAGCTTAGCCTCACTCGGGGAGCTGTTTTTT; cdr3_aa: CASSLASLGELFF
j_call: TRBJ1-6; clone_size: NA; v_call: TRBV18; d_call: TRBD1; cdr3_nt: TGTGCCAGCTCACTCGGACCGGGACAGAGGAGCTCCTATAATTCACCCCTCCACTTT; cdr3_aa: CASSLGPGQRSSYNSPLHF
j_call: TRBJ2-7; clone_size: NA; v_call: TRBV27; d_call: TRBD1; cdr3_nt: TGTGCCAGCAGACCCATAGGACAGGGCTCCTACGAGCAGTACTTC; cdr3_aa: CASRPIGQGSYEQYF
j_call: TRBJ2-3; clone_size: NA; v_call: TRBV6-2/TRBV6-3; d_call: TRBD2; cdr3_nt: TGTGCCAGCAGTCTGGCGGGGGGATGGTTGGATACGCAGTATTTT; cdr3_aa: CASSLAGGWLDTQYF
j_call: TRBJ1-2; clone_size: NA; v_call: TRBV10-3; d_call: NA; cdr3_nt: TGTGCCATCAGTGAGGAACGGGGGGGCTACACCTTC; cdr3_aa: CAISEERGGYTF
j_call: TRBJ2-5; clone_size: once; v_call: TRBV5-1; d_call: TRBD1; cdr3_nt: TGCGCCAGCAGCTTGGCCGGGACAGGGCAAGAGACCCAGTACTTC; cdr3_aa: CASSLAGTGQETQYF
j_call: TRBJ2-5; clone_size: NA; v_call: TRBV6-2/TRBV6-3; d_call: TRBD2; cdr3_nt: TGTGCCAGCAGCGCCCTAGCGGGAGTAAAAGAGACCCAGTACTTC; cdr3_aa: CASSALAGVKETQYF
j_call: TRBJ2-7; clone_size: NA; v_call: TRBV7-2; d_call: TRBD1; cdr3_nt: TGTGCCAGCAGCCCCGACAGGGCCTACGAGCAGTACTTC; cdr3_aa: CASSPDRAYEQYF
j_call: TRBJ1-4; clone_size: NA; v_call: TRBV18; d_call: NA; cdr3_nt: TGTGCCAGCTCACCTACAGGCCATCCTACTAATGAAAAACTGTTTTTT; cdr3_aa: CASSPTGHPTNEKLFF
j_call: TRBJ2-7; clone_size: NA; v_call: TRBV5-8; d_call: NA; cdr3_nt: TGTGCGGACGGGCAGGGGATCTCCTACGAGCAGTACTTC; cdr3_aa: CADGQGISYEQYF